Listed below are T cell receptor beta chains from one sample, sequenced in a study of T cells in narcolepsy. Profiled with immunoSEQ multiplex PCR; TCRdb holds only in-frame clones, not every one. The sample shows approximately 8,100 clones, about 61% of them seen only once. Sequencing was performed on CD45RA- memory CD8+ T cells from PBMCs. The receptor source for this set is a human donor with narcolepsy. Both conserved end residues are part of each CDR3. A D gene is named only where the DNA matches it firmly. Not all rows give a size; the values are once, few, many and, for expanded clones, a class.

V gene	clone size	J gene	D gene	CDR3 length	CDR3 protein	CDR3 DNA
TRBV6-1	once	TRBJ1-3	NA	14	CASNQGQPGNTIYF	TGTGCCAGCAATCAGGGGCAGCCTGGAAACACCATATATTTT
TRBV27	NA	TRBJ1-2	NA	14	CASSSQGSFYGYTF	TGTGCCAGCAGTTCACAGGGCTCTTTTTACGGCTACACCTTC
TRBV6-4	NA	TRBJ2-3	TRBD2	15	CASSASGEPTDTQYF	TGTGCCAGCAGTGCTAGCGGGGAACCCACAGATACGCAGTATTTT
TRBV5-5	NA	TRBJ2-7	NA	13	CASSLGQSGEQYF	TGTGCCAGCAGCTTGGGACAGTCGGGAGAGCAGTACTTC
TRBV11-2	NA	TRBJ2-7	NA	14	CASSLVAGVREQYF	TGTGCCAGCAGCTTAGTTGCAGGGGTGAGGGAGCAGTACTTC
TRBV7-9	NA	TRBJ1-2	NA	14	CASSPPRPSYGYTF	TGTGCCAGCAGCCCCCCCCGGCCCAGCTATGGCTACACCTTC
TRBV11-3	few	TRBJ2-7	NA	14	CASSSRTARYEQYF	TGTGCCAGCAGCTCGAGGACAGCCCGTTACGAGCAGTACTTC
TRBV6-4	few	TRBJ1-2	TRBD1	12	CASSTGGRGYTF	TGTGCCAGCAGTACAGGGGGCAGAGGCTACACCTTC
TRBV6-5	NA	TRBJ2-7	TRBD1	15	CASSAQPTGNYEQYF	TGTGCCAGCAGTGCACAGCCGACAGGGAACTACGAGCAGTACTTC
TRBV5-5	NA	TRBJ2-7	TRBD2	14	CASSRGGISYEQYF	TGTGCCAGCAGCCGCGGGGGGATCTCCTACGAGCAGTACTTC
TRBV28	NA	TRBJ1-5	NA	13	CASSFTGLQPQHF	TGTGCCAGCAGTTTTACGGGGTTACAGCCCCAGCATTTT
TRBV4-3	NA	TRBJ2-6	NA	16	CASSQETGSGANVLTF	TGCGCCAGCAGCCAAGAGACAGGCTCTGGGGCCAACGTCCTGACTTTC
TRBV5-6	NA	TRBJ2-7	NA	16	CASSPLQTGSSYEQYF	TGTGCCAGCAGCCCCTTACAGACAGGAAGCTCCTACGAGCAGTACTTC
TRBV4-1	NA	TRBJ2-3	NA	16	CASSQGTGYDTDTQYF	TGCGCCAGCAGCCAAGGAACAGGGTACGACACAGATACGCAGTATTTT
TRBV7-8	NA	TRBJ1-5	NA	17	CASSLAPAPSGNQPQHF	TGTGCCAGCAGCTTAGCGCCGGCACCAAGCGGCAATCAGCCCCAGCATTTT
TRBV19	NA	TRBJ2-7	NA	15	CASSVTGPEDYEQYF	TGTGCCAGTAGTGTGACAGGTCCGGAGGACTACGAGCAGTACTTC
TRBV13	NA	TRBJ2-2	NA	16	CASSLEETENTGELFF	TGTGCCAGCAGCTTAGAGGAGACAGAGAACACCGGGGAGCTGTTTTTT
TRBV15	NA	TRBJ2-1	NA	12	CATSREGGAKFF	TGTGCCACCAGCAGAGAAGGGGGGGCTAAGTTCTTC
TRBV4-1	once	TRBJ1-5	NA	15	CASSPRVMGNQPQHF	TGCGCCAGCAGCCCCCGGGTCATGGGGAATCAGCCCCAGCATTTT
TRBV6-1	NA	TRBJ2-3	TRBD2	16	CASSERLAGGADTQYF	TGTGCCAGCAGTGAAAGGCTAGCGGGGGGTGCAGATACGCAGTATTTT
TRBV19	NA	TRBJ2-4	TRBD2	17	CASSMATSGGAGNIQYF	TGTGCCAGTAGTATGGCGACTAGCGGGGGGGCCGGAAACATTCAGTACTTC
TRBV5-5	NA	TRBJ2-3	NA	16	CASSQDRGPESDTQYF	TGCGCCAGCAGCCAAGATAGAGGCCCTGAGAGTGATACGCAGTATTTT
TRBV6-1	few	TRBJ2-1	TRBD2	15	CASSQGRGGHNEQFF	TGTGCCAGCAGCCAAGGGCGGGGGGGCCACAATGAGCAGTTCTTC
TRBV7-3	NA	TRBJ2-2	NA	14	CASSPGTNTGELFF	TGTGCCAGCAGCCCCGGGACCAACACCGGGGAGCTGTTTTTT
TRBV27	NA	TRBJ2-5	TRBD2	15	CASSLLAGAGETQYF	TGTGCCAGCAGTCTCCTAGCGGGGGCGGGGGAGACCCAGTACTTC
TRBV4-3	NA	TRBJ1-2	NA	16	CASSPSAAWGLLGYTF	TGCGCCAGCAGCCCGTCGGCGGCATGGGGATTACTGGGCTACACCTTC
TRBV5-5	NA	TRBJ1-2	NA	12	CASSLGFYGYTF	TGTGCCAGCAGCTTAGGTTTCTATGGCTACACCTTC
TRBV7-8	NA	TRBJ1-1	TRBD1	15	CASSLPGGSDTEAFF	TGTGCCAGCAGCTTACCAGGGGGCTCGGACACCGAAGCTTTCTTT
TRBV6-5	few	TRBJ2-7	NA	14	CASSRGGQLYEQYF	TGTGCCAGCAGCCGGGGCGGACAGCTTTACGAGCAGTACTTC
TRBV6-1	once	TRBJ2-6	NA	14	CASSAVSGANVLTF	TGTGCCAGCAGTGCCGTCTCTGGGGCCAACGTCCTGACTTTC
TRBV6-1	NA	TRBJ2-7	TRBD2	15	CASSETSSPIYEQYF	TGTGCCAGCAGTGAGACTAGCAGCCCGATCTACGAGCAGTACTTC
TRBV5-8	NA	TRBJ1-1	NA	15	CASSLYQNMNTEAFF	TGTGCCAGCAGCTTGTACCAGAATATGAACACTGAAGCTTTCTTT
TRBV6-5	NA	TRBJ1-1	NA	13	CASGRGENTEAFF	TGTGCCAGCGGCAGGGGTGAGAACACTGAAGCTTTCTTT
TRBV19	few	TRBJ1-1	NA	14	CASSITPVFVELFF	TGTGCCAGTAGTATCACCCCGGTTTTCGTTGAGCTTTTCTTT
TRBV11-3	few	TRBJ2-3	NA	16	CASSGAAWGNTDTQYF	TGTGCCAGCAGCGGAGCAGCGTGGGGAAACACAGATACGCAGTATTTT
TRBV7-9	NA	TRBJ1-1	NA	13	CASSLGSSFEAFF	TGTGCCAGCAGCTTGGGCAGCTCGTTTGAAGCTTTCTTT
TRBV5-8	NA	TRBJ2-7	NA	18	CASSLGSLFSGHPYEQYF	TGTGCCAGCAGCTTGGGATCTCTATTTTCGGGACACCCCTACGAGCAGTACTTC
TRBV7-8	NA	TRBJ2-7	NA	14	CASSSPLGWGEQYF	TGTGCCAGCAGCTCCCCTTTAGGATGGGGGGAGCAGTACTTC
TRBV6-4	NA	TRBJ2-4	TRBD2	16	CASSDSTSGGQNIQYF	TGTGCCAGCAGTGACTCGACTAGCGGGGGACAAAACATTCAGTACTTC
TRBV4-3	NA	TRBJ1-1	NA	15	CASSQQSGVNTEAFF	TGCGCCAGCAGCCAACAATCGGGAGTGAACACTGAAGCTTTCTTT
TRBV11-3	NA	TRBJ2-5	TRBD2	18	CASSSPGLEKALRETQYF	TGTGCCAGCAGCTCTCCGGGACTAGAAAAGGCCCTCAGGGAGACCCAGTACTTC
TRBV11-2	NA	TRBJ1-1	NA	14	CASSQSPVDTEAFF	TGTGCCAGCAGCCAGTCCCCGGTGGACACTGAAGCTTTCTTT
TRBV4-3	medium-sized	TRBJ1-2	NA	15	CASSQGAGSNYGYTF	TGCGCCAGCAGCCAAGGGGCAGGGAGTAACTATGGCTACACCTTC
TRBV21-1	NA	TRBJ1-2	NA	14	CARQGRPWVYGYTF	TGTGCCAGGCAGGGAAGGCCCTGGGTCTATGGCTACACCTTC
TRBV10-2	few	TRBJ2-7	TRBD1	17	CASSQDLGTGVVYEQYF	TGCGCCAGCAGCCAAGATCTGGGGACAGGGGTAGTCTACGAGCAGTACTTC
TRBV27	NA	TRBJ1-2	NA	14	CASSLSGSRGGYTF	TGTGCCAGCAGTTTATCCGGAAGCAGGGGAGGCTACACCTTC
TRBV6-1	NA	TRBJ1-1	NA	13	CASIQDWITEAFF	TGTGCCTCTATCCAGGATTGGATCACTGAAGCTTTCTTT
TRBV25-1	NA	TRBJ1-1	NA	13	CASSVGGRTEAFF	TGTGCCAGCAGTGTTGGGGGAAGGACTGAAGCTTTCTTT